This T cell receptor beta chain was identified during a study of CD8+CD57+ T cells in acquired aplastic anemia. General observations from the study: CD8+ Simpson's diversity showed no significant patient-control difference. In common between the patients and the controls were around 29 CD8+ CDR3 sequences.

Turning to this clonotype: The antigen remains undetermined.

Germline-derived CDR1 and CDR2 are SNHLY and FYNNEI. This CDR3 comprises 12 residues. Genomic DNA templated the TCR beta VDJ and CDR3 profiling. Via MiXCR, TCRdb re-called the reads, giving one row per CDR3 protein. The sample consists of 50,000 to 65,000 distinct CDR3 sequences, 50% to 70% of them appearing once. The V call is TRBV2, the J call TRBJ2-5; D gene ambiguous. The DNA end is a closer match to TRBJ2-1, so the J assignment may be wrong. The TCR sequence derives from a human donor in good health, serving as a control. Sequenced sample: sorted CD4+, CD8+, or CD8+CD57+ T cells (not recorded which) from PBMCs. CDR3 nucleotide sequence: TGTGCCAGCAGTGTTCTCAGAGAGACCCAGTTCTTC. Translated, it gives CASSVLRETQFF.